The rows below give T cell receptor beta chains drawn from one sample of a study of beta chain features in type 1 diabetes. Assay used: immunoSEQ multiplex PCR; TCRdb lists only in-frame clones, some missing. The sample includes fewer than 550,000 clones, more than 9.5% of them seen just once. The sample was naive CD4+ T cells from blood. These receptors were obtained from a woman between 18 and 29 years old in good health. CDR3s include the opening cysteine and the closing phenylalanine or tryptophan. Each record gives: CDR3 DNA, CDR3 protein, J gene, clone size, V gene, D gene. The D gene is left open where the match is weak. Clone size is shown for a subset of rows, as once, few, many or a class of expanded clone.

CDR3 DNA: TGCGCCAGCAGCGCGGCCGCGGGCACAGATACGCAGTATTTT
CDR3 protein: CASSAAAGTDTQYF
J gene: TRBJ2-3
clone size: few
V gene: TRBV5-1
D gene: .

CDR3 DNA: TGTGCCAGCAGTTTATTCCCATCAATAGCCAAAAACATTCAGTACTTC
CDR3 protein: CASSLFPSIAKNIQYF
J gene: TRBJ2-4
clone size: few
V gene: TRBV28
D gene: .

CDR3 DNA: TGCGCCAGCAGCCAAGAAAGAGGGGGAGCGACAGGGACTGGCTACACCTTC
CDR3 protein: CASSQERGGATGTGYTF
J gene: TRBJ1-2
clone size: .
V gene: TRBV4-3
D gene: TRBD1

CDR3 DNA: TGTGCTAGTGGTTTGTACAGGGCGTTCACTGAAGCTTTCTTT
CDR3 protein: CASGLYRAFTEAFF
J gene: TRBJ1-1
clone size: few
V gene: TRBV12-5
D gene: .

CDR3 DNA: TGTGCCAGCAGCTCCAACTATGGCTACACCTTC
CDR3 protein: CASSSNYGYTF
J gene: TRBJ1-2
clone size: few
V gene: TRBV7-2
D gene: .

CDR3 DNA: TGTGCCAGCAGCTCCCCCAAGAACACTGAAGCTTTCTTT
CDR3 protein: CASSSPKNTEAFF
J gene: TRBJ1-1
clone size: .
V gene: TRBV7-9
D gene: .

CDR3 DNA: TGTGCCAGCAGCTTGGTCGAAAACAATGAGCAGTTCTTC
CDR3 protein: CASSLVENNEQFF
J gene: TRBJ2-1
clone size: few
V gene: TRBV5-4
D gene: .

CDR3 DNA: TGTGCCAGCAGCCTCCCACGGCCCGGCCAGGATGAGCAGTTCTTC
CDR3 protein: CASSLPRPGQDEQFF
J gene: TRBJ2-1
clone size: few
V gene: TRBV7-9
D gene: .

CDR3 DNA: TGCGCCAGCAGCCTCGGGACAGGGACCGGGGAGCTGTTTTTT
CDR3 protein: CASSLGTGTGELFF
J gene: TRBJ2-2
clone size: few
V gene: TRBV5-1
D gene: TRBD1

CDR3 DNA: TGTGCCAGCAGCATGACACAGAACACTGAAGCTTTCTTT
CDR3 protein: CASSMTQNTEAFF
J gene: TRBJ1-1
clone size: .
V gene: TRBV11-2
D gene: .

CDR3 DNA: TGCAGCGTTGTAGGGTACGAAGAAAAACTGTTTTTT
CDR3 protein: CSVVGYEEKLFF
J gene: TRBJ1-4
clone size: many
V gene: TRBV29-1
D gene: .

CDR3 DNA: TGTGCCAGCCGAGACCTAGCGGGAGACAATGAGCAGTTCTTC
CDR3 protein: CASRDLAGDNEQFF
J gene: TRBJ2-1
clone size: few
V gene: TRBV18
D gene: TRBD2

CDR3 DNA: TGTGCCAGCAGCCTCGCCGCGGACATTCAGTACTTC
CDR3 protein: CASSLAADIQYF
J gene: TRBJ2-4
clone size: .
V gene: TRBV7-9
D gene: .

CDR3 DNA: TGTGCCAGCAGACGGGCCACAGATACGCAGTATTTT
CDR3 protein: CASRRATDTQYF
J gene: TRBJ2-3
clone size: few
V gene: TRBV11-2
D gene: .

CDR3 DNA: TGCGCCAGCAGCCAACGCCCGAGGACTAGCGGGAGTACCGGGGAGCTGTTTTTT
CDR3 protein: CASSQRPRTSGSTGELFF
J gene: TRBJ2-2
clone size: .
V gene: TRBV4-3
D gene: TRBD2